This section outlines one T cell receptor beta chain sequence together with its context. This clonotype was detected a few times. Its recognized antigen is unknown. Per-base quality was not reported, and no clone a single base away is much larger than it. These data belong to a study of glioma-infiltrating T cells (dated by TCRdb to 2016 to 2017). Background on the whole study: Sequencing of TCR alpha- and beta-chain repertoires was performed on glioma tissue, on non-neoplastic brain tissue, and on matched peripheral blood mononuclear cells. Each tissue-infiltrating repertoire was compared with the same patient's peripheral blood repertoire to measure divergence between tissue and blood T-cell populations. Three low-grade glioma patients, about 8 primary glioblastoma patients, and three non-glioma patients who contributed non-neoplastic brain tissue made up the paired cohort.

Points the paper makes about the study in general: Only a very small number of CDR3 sequences turned up in both tissue and blood, a result put down to high CDR3 diversity combined with limited sampling. VJ-independent divergence between tissue and blood was lower than expected in non-neoplastic patients but higher than expected in all gliomas, particularly low-grade gliomas. Small numbers underpinned the group comparisons: about eight glioblastoma patients, three low-grade glioma patients and three non-neoplastic patients.

TCR alpha and beta CDR3 regions were amplified with the iRepertoire nested amplicon-rescue multiplex PCR (arm-PCR) platform from RNA. One-step reverse transcription and amplification used roughly 100-450 ng of tissue mRNA or PBMC total RNA as input. After bead purification, a secondary multiplex PCR added Illumina adapters, and libraries were gel-purified between 200 and 400 bp. Demultiplexing relied on internal 6-nucleotide barcodes carried by the libraries. The libraries were sequenced on an Illumina MiSeq using 2x220 or 2x250 nucleotide paired-end reads. The authors' pipeline ran thus. FLASH 1.2.11 was used to merge paired reads, and BWA-MEM then aligned the reads to the GRCh37 human genome before TRA and TRB reads were extracted. An IMGT-derived reference of cassette sequences and CDR3 motifs, with pseudogenes included, was used for V and J assignment. Reads were translated in three frames, and productive CDR3s were defined by a C…FGXG motif without stop codons. Clonotypes were defined as unique combinations of V-J cassette pair and CDR3 amino acid sequence. Reads were filtered by Hamming distance, thresholded by each sample's sequence error rate in mapped regions. TCRdb cleaned the public reads at Q25 with fastp, built clones with MiXCR and kept in-frame beta chains. Under each unique CDR3 protein, matching rows form one entry showing the most common genes and DNA. The V and J calls follow TCRdb's processing rather than the paper's. The sample yields roughly 190,000 distinct CDR3 sequences; about 31% were counted once. 20% to 25% of the sample is held by the ten biggest clonotypes.

The specimen sequenced was glioma tissue, nonneoplastic brain tissue, or PBMCs (not recorded which). The TCR was taken from a human donor with low-grade glioma or glioblastoma, undergoing nonglioma brain surgery, or in good health (not recorded which).

The CDR3 region: CASSSLHKGRTGNTIYF. The DNA reads as follows: TGTGCCAGCAGCTCCCTCCACAAGGGACGTACTGGAAACACCATATATTTT. The sequence links TRBV7-9 to TRBJ1-3; TRBD1 could be the D gene, as 5 bases match. V was cut back by 4 bases and J by 2 bases, leaving a gap of 18 bases between them. CDR1 and CDR2 were assigned from the germline V gene (reference sequence) as SEHNR and FQNEAQ. The CDR3, from cysteine to phenylalanine, totals 17 residues. Of the read, only the CDR3 DNA is kept; its 51 bases are in frame from base 1.